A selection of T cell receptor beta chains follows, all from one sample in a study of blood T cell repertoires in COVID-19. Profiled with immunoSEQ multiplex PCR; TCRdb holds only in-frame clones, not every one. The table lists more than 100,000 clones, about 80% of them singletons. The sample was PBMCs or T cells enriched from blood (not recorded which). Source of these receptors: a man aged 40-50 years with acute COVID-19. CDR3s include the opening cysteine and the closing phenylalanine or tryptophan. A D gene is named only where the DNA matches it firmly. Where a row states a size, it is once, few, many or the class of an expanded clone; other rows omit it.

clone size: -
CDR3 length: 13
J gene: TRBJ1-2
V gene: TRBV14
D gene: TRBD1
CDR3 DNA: TGTGCCAGCAGTCCGGGACAGGGGTCTGGCTACACCTTC
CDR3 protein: CASSPGQGSGYTF

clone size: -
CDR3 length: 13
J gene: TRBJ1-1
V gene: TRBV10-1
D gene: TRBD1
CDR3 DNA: TGCGCCAGCACGAGCGGACAGGGGACTGAAGCTTTCTTT
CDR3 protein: CASTSGQGTEAFF

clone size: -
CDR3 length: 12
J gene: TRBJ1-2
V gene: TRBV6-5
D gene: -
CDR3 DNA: TGTGCCAGCGGCAGGGATTCGGGTGGCTACACCTTC
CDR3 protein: CASGRDSGGYTF

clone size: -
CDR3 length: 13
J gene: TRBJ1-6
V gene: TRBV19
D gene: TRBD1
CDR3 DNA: TGTGCCAGTAGTACACAGGGGACTCGAGCCCTCCACTTT
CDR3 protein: CASSTQGTRALHF

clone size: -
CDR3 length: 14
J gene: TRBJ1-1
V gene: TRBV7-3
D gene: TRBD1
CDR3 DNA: TGTGCCAGCAGCCCCCGAGGGGGCAACACTGAAGCTTTCTTT
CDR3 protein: CASSPRGGNTEAFF

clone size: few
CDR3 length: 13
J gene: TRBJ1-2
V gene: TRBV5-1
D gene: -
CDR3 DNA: TGCGCCAGCAGCCCCGGACAGAGCTATGGCTACACCTTC
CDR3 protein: CASSPGQSYGYTF

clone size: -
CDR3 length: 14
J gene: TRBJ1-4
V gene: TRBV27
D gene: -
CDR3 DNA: TGTGCCAGCAGAGGGGCAGGGACTAATGAAAAACTGTTTTTT
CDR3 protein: CASRGAGTNEKLFF

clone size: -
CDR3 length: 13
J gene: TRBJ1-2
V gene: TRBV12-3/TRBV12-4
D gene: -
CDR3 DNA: TGTGCCAGCAGTTTACGGGGGAGCTATGGCTACACCTTC
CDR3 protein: CASSLRGSYGYTF

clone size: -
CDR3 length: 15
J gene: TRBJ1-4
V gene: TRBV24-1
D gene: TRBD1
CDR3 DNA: TGTGCCACCAGTGATCGACAGGGCACTAATGAAAAACTGTTTTTT
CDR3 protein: CATSDRQGTNEKLFF

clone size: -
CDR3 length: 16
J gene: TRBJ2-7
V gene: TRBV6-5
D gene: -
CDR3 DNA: TGTGCCAGCAGTTACGATGGCGGCAGTAGCTCCTACGAGCAGTACTTC
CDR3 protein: CASSYDGGSSSYEQYF

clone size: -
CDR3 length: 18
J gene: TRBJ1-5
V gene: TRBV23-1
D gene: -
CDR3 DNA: TGCGCCAGCAGTCAATGCGTCGGGTTAAGAGGCGAGAGGCAGCCCCAGCATTTT
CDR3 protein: CASSQCVGLRGERQPQHF

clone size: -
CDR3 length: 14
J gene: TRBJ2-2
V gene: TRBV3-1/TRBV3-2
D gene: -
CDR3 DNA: TGTGCCAGCAGCCCACGGGGAGACACCGGGGAGCTGTTTTTT
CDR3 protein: CASSPRGDTGELFF

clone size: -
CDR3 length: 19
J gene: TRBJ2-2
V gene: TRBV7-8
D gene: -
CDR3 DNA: TGTGCCAGCAGCTTCACCACCTATTATGACAGTCGTGGCACCGGGGAGCTGTTTTTT
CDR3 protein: CASSFTTYYDSRGTGELFF

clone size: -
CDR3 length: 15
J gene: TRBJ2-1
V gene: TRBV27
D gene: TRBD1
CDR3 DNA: TGTGCCAGCAGTTTGGGACAGGGGCGGCGCCATGAGCAGTTCTTC
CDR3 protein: CASSLGQGRRHEQFF

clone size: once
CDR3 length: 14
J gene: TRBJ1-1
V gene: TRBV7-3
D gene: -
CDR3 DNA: TGTGCCAGCAGCTTAGGGGGGGCTCCCACTGAAGCTTTCTTT
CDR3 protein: CASSLGGAPTEAFF

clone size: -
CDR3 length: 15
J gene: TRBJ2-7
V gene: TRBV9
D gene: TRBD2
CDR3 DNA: TGTGCCAGCAGCGTAGACCCGGGAGGGCCCTACGAGCAGTACTTC
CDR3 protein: CASSVDPGGPYEQYF

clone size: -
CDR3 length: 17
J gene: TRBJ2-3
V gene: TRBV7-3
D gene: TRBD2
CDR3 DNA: TGTGCCAGCAGCTTAGGGGGGACTAGCCCATTCACAGATACGCAGTATTTT
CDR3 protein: CASSLGGTSPFTDTQYF

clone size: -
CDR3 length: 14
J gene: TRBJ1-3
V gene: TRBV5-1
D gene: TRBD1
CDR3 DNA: TGCGCCAGCAGCCAGACAGGGGGAGGAAACACCATATATTTT
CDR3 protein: CASSQTGGGNTIYF

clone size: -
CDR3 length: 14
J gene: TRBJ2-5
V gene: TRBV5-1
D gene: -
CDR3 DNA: TGCGCCAGCAGCCCTGGACAGTCCCGGGAGACCCAGTACTTC
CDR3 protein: CASSPGQSRETQYF

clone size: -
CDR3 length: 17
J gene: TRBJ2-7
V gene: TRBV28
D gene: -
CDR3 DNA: TGTGCCAGCAGCACCCCCGGGGAACGGGGTTCATGGTACGAGCAGTACTTC
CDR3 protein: CASSTPGERGSWYEQYF

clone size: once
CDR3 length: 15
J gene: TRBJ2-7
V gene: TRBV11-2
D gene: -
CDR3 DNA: TGTGCCAGCAGCTTAAGAGGGGGGGCATCCTACGAGCAGTACTTC
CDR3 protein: CASSLRGGASYEQYF

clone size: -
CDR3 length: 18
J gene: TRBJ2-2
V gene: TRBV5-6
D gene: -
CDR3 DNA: TGTGCCAGCAGCTTTAACAATCCAGCGATCCGTCACACCGGGGAGCTGTTTTTT
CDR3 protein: CASSFNNPAIRHTGELFF

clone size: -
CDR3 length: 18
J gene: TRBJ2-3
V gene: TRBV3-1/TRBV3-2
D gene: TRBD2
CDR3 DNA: TGTGCCAGCAGCCAAGTACTAGCGGGGGGCCCCTCCACAGATACGCAGTATTTT
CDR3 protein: CASSQVLAGGPSTDTQYF

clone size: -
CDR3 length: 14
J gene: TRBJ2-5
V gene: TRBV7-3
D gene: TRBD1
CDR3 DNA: TGTGCCAGCAGCTTGGGACAGGGCGTGGAGACCCAGTACTTC
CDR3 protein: CASSLGQGVETQYF

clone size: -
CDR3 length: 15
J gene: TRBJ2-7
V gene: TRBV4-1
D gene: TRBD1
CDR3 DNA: TGCGCCAGCAGCCAGGGGGGACAGGGGACCTACGAGCAGTACTTC
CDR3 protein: CASSQGGQGTYEQYF

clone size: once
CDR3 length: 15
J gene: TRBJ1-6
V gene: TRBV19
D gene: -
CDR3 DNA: TGTGCCAGTAGTATAGCCCAGGGGTTAGGTTCACCCCTCCACTTT
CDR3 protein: CASSIAQGLGSPLHF

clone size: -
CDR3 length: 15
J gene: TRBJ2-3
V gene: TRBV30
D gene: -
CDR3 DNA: TGTGCCTCCTCGGGGAGTTCCCTTAGCACAGATACGCAGTATTTT
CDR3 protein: CASSGSSLSTDTQYF

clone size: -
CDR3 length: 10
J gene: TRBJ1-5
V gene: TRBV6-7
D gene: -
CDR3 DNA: TGTGCCAGCAGCCCTGAGCCCCAGCATTTT
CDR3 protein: CASSPEPQHF

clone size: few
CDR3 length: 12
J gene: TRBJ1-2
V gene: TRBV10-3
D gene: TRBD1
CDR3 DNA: TGTGCCATCACGACAGGGACGGATGGCTACACCTTC
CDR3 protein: CAITTGTDGYTF

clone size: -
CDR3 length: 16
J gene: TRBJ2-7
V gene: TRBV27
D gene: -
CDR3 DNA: TGTGCCAGCAGTCTTAACCCGACAGTCAGCTCCTACGAGCAGTACTTC
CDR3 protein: CASSLNPTVSSYEQYF

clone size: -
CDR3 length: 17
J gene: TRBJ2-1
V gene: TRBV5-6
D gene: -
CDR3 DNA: TGTGCCAGCAGCTTGATTGCTGGGGGGGCACTGTCCAATGAGCAGTTCTTC
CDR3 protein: CASSLIAGGALSNEQFF

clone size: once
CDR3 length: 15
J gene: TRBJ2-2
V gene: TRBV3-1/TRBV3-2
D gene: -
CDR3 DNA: TGTGCCAGCAGCCTAAGACACTTGAACACCGGGGAGCTGTTTTTT
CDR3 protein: CASSLRHLNTGELFF

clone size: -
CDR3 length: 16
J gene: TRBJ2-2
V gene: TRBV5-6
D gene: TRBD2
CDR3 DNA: TGTGCCAGCAGCTTGGGAGCGGGAGGGTCAACAGGGGAGCTGTTTTTT
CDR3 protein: CASSLGAGGSTGELFF

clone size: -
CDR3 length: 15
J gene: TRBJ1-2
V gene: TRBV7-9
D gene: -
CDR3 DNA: TGTGCCAGCAGCTCTCCTAACCAGGGTAACTATGGCTACACCTTC
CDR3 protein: CASSSPNQGNYGYTF

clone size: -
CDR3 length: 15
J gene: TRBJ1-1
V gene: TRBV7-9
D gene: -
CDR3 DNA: TGTGCCAGCAGCCCGAATCCCACAGGGTCGGTTGAAGCTTTCTTT
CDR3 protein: CASSPNPTGSVEAFF

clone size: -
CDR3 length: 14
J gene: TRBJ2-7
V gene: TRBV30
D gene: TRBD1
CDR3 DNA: TGTGCCTGGAGGGGACAGGGGGCGCCTATCGAGCAGTACTTC
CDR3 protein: CAWRGQGAPIEQYF

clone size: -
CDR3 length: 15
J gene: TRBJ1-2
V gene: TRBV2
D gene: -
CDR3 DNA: TGTGCCAGCAGTGAGGGGGGGACTCTTAACTATGGCTACACCTTC
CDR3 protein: CASSEGGTLNYGYTF

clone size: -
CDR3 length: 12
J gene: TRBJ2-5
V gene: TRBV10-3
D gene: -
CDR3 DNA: TGTGCCACCAACGGCGGAGAAGAGACCCAGTACTTC
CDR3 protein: CATNGGEETQYF

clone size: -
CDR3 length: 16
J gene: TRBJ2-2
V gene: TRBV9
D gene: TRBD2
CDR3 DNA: TGTGCCAGCAGCGTAGATAGCGGGGGGAACACCGGGGAGCTGTTTTTT
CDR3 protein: CASSVDSGGNTGELFF

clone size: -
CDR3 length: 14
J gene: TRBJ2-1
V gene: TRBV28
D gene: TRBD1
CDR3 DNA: TGTGCCAGCAGTACCTGGACAGGGAAGGGTGAGCAGTTCTTC
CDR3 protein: CASSTWTGKGEQFF

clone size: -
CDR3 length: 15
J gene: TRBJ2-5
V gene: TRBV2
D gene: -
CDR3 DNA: TGTGCCAGCAGTGAAGCGCCCCACCCCGGGGAGACCCAGTACTTC
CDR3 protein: CASSEAPHPGETQYF

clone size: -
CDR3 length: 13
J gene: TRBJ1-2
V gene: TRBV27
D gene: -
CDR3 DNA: TGTGCCAGCAGGTGGGGGGGGTCCTATGGCTACACCTTC
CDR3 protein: CASRWGGSYGYTF

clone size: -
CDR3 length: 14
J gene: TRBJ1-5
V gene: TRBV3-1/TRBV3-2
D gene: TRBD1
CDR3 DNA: TGTGCCAGCAGTTCCACAGGGGAGGCTCAGCCCCAGCATTTT
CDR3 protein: CASSSTGEAQPQHF

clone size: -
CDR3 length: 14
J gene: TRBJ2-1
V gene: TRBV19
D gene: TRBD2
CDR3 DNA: TGTGCCAGTATCCAGACTAGCAACGGCAATGAGCAGTTCTTC
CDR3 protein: CASIQTSNGNEQFF

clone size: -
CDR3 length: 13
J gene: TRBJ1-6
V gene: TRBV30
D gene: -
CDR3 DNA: TGTGCCTGGAGTGGCGGTTATAATTCACCCCTCCACTTT
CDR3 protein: CAWSGGYNSPLHF

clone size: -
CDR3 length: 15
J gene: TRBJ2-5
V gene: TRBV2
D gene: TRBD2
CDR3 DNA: TGTGCCAGCAGTGCCTCCTTGGGCGGGAGTGAGACCCAGTACTTC
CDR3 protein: CASSASLGGSETQYF

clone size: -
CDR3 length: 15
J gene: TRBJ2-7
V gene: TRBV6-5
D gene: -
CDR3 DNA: TGTGCCAGCAGTTACGCGGGATTATATTCCGGCGAGCAGTACTTC
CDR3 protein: CASSYAGLYSGEQYF